The rows below give T cell receptor beta chains drawn from one sample of a study of blood T cell repertoires in COVID-19. Measured with immunoSEQ multiplex PCR; TCRdb has only the in-frame clones, and not every one. The sample shows over 250,000 clones, less than 90% of them seen only once. Sequenced sample: peripheral blood. The receptors stem from a human donor in a cohort sampled during active COVID-19. Both conserved end residues are part of each CDR3. Each record gives: CDR3 DNA, CDR3 protein, D gene, clone size, J gene, V gene. A D gene is named only where the DNA matches it firmly. Clone size is stated in some rows and not others, as once, few, many or a class when expanded.

TGTGCCAGCAGAGGCCAGGGAGGCTCTGGAAACACCATATATTTT	CASRGQGGSGNTIYF	-	-	TRBJ1-3	TRBV6-5
TGTGCCAGCTCAATGCCAGGGAACATGGAGAACCAGTACTTC	CASSMPGNMENQYF	-	-	TRBJ2-5	TRBV18
TGTGCCAGCAGCTTAGTAGGGGATAGCAATCAGCCCCAGCATTTT	CASSLVGDSNQPQHF	-	-	TRBJ1-5	TRBV7-2
TGTGCCTGGAGGGCCCCGGGACAGTTAAGCTCCTACAATGAGCAGTTCTTC	CAWRAPGQLSSYNEQFF	TRBD1	-	TRBJ2-1	TRBV30
TGTGCCAGCAGTCTACTCCGGGACAGGGAGATTATAGGATCCAAAAACATTCAGTACTTC	CASSLLRDREIIGSKNIQYF	TRBD1	-	TRBJ2-4	TRBV6-2/TRBV6-3
TGTGCCAGCAGTTTACACCTTATGAACACTGAAGCTTTCTTT	CASSLHLMNTEAFF	-	-	TRBJ1-1	TRBV6-6
TGTGCCAGCAGTTCCTTAGCGGGAGAAGAGACCCAGTACTTC	CASSSLAGEETQYF	TRBD2	-	TRBJ2-5	TRBV6-2/TRBV6-3
TGTGCCAGCGGGGACAGCTCCTACGAGCAGTACTTC	CASGDSSYEQYF	TRBD1	-	TRBJ2-7	TRBV27
TGTGCCAGCAGCCGGTGGAGGGATCAGCCCCAGCATTTT	CASSRWRDQPQHF	-	-	TRBJ1-5	TRBV11-2
TGCGCCAGCAGCCAAGACGGACTCTATGGCTACACCTTC	CASSQDGLYGYTF	-	-	TRBJ1-2	TRBV4-3
TGTGCCAGTAGTATCACCCCCTGGACAGGGACGGACACTGAAGCTTTCTTT	CASSITPWTGTDTEAFF	TRBD1	once	TRBJ1-1	TRBV19
TGTGCCAGCAGCGTAGGAGGCCACCTGACGGAGGGAAACACCATATATTTT	CASSVGGHLTEGNTIYF	-	-	TRBJ1-3	TRBV9
TGTGCCACCAGTGACAGCTACGAGCAGTACTTC	CATSDSYEQYF	-	-	TRBJ2-7	TRBV24-1
TGTGCCAGCAATTCCGGGACTAGCGGGAGGGCCGCGTTCTTC	CASNSGTSGRAAFF	TRBD2	few	TRBJ2-1	TRBV6-6
TGTGCCAGCAGTTCCCTTAGCGGGAGGGCCAACTACTTTAGCTCCTACAATGAGCAGTTCTTC	CASSSLSGRANYFSSYNEQFF	TRBD2	once	TRBJ2-1	TRBV27
TGTGCCAGCAGCTCCCCGGGACAGGGGCGCGAGCAGTACTTC	CASSSPGQGREQYF	TRBD1	-	TRBJ2-7	TRBV7-2
TGTGCCAGTACCGCGGACAGGGGGGCCGAGCCCCAGCATTTT	CASTADRGAEPQHF	TRBD1	-	TRBJ1-5	TRBV19
TGCGCCAGCAGCCAAGATCTAGGGGCCCGTTATCAGCCCCAGCATTTT	CASSQDLGARYQPQHF	-	few	TRBJ1-5	TRBV4-1
TGTGCCAGCAGCGTAGGCGCGGGAGGGACTTTAGTAGATACGCAGTATTTT	CASSVGAGGTLVDTQYF	TRBD2	-	TRBJ2-3	TRBV9
TGTGCCAGCAGCCGAGGACTAGCAGCTAATGAGCAGTTCTTC	CASSRGLAANEQFF	TRBD2	once	TRBJ2-1	TRBV11-3
TGTGCCAGCAGTCGGGACACACAATACGAGCAGTACTTC	CASSRDTQYEQYF	-	-	TRBJ2-7	TRBV12-3/TRBV12-4
TGTGCCAGCAGTCCCCTCTACTCTGGAAACACCATATATTTT	CASSPLYSGNTIYF	-	medium-sized	TRBJ1-3	TRBV28
TGTGCCAGCAGCCCCGACAGGGCTAATGAAAAACTGTTTTTT	CASSPDRANEKLFF	TRBD1	-	TRBJ1-4	TRBV6-5
TGTGCCAGAAGCCCTCCCGGACTAGCGGGAGCATATGAGCAGTTCTTC	CARSPPGLAGAYEQFF	-	-	TRBJ2-1	TRBV7-5
TGTGCCAGCACCAATTTGGGGACAGGGCGGCGTGAAAAACTGTTTTTT	CASTNLGTGRREKLFF	TRBD1	-	TRBJ1-4	TRBV27
TGCGCCAGCAGCCAAGCGGACATGTACCAAGAGACCCAGTACTTC	CASSQADMYQETQYF	-	-	TRBJ2-5	TRBV4-1
TGTGCCAGCAGCTTACTCTTCCGACACCGTGCAACTAATGAAAAACTGTTTTTT	CASSLLFRHRATNEKLFF	-	-	TRBJ1-4	TRBV7-8
TGCGCCAGCAGTCTAAGCGGGAGGGCCCAGGAGACCCAGTACTTC	CASSLSGRAQETQYF	TRBD2	-	TRBJ2-5	TRBV10-2
TGTGCCAGTAGCACCACCGGGTCCGCGAACACCGGGGAGCTGTTTTTT	CASSTTGSANTGELFF	-	-	TRBJ2-2	TRBV19
TGTGCCAGTTTAAAAGAGAACAGGGGACTTTCCTACGAGCAGTACTTC	CASLKENRGLSYEQYF	-	-	TRBJ2-7	TRBV14
TGTGCCAGCAGCTTGGTTTCTGCGGGACTTTACGAGCAGTACTTC	CASSLVSAGLYEQYF	-	-	TRBJ2-7	TRBV5-4
TGTGCCAGCAGCTTACTACAGACTACGAACGAGCAGTACTTC	CASSLLQTTNEQYF	-	-	TRBJ2-7	TRBV7-9
TGTGCCAGCAGCCCCCCACAGGCGAGGTCCTACGAGCAGTACTTC	CASSPPQARSYEQYF	-	-	TRBJ2-7	TRBV9
TGTGCCAGCTCACCCTGGGGGACAGGGGGCTCCAATGAGCAGTTCTTC	CASSPWGTGGSNEQFF	TRBD1	-	TRBJ2-1	TRBV18
TGTGCCAGCAGGGACTGGAACAATCAGCCCCAGCATTTT	CASRDWNNQPQHF	-	-	TRBJ1-5	TRBV2
TGCGCCAGCAGCCAAGCTCTCGGGGGGAGTGCCTACGAGCAGTACTTC	CASSQALGGSAYEQYF	TRBD2	-	TRBJ2-7	TRBV4-1
TGCGCCAGCAGCTCGAATGCGGGGGATCAGCCCCAGCATTTT	CASSSNAGDQPQHF	-	-	TRBJ1-5	TRBV5-1
TGTGCCAGCAGCTTAGCTTTCTCCGGGATCTCAGGTGAAGCTTTCTTT	CASSLAFSGISGEAFF	-	-	TRBJ1-1	TRBV7-2
TGTGCCAGCAGCTTGGGGGGAGTTTACAATGAGCAGTTCTTC	CASSLGGVYNEQFF	-	-	TRBJ2-1	TRBV7-6
TGTGCCAGCAGTGACATCCGGGGTGGACTAGCCGGGCAGTTCTTC	CASSDIRGGLAGQFF	TRBD2	-	TRBJ2-1	TRBV6-1
TGTGCTAGTGGAACTAGCGGCACCGGGGAGCTGTTTTTT	CASGTSGTGELFF	TRBD2	-	TRBJ2-2	TRBV12-5
TGCGCCAGCGGGAAGGGACAGACCTCGAACACCGGGGAGCTGTTTTTT	CASGKGQTSNTGELFF	TRBD1	-	TRBJ2-2	TRBV5-1
TGTGCCAGCAGCATTCTAGCGGGAGGCTTCGGCGGCAATGAGCAGTTCTTC	CASSILAGGFGGNEQFF	TRBD2	once	TRBJ2-1	TRBV9
TGTGCTAGTGGTCAGGGGACAGGGAATGGAAAACTGTTTTTT	CASGQGTGNGKLFF	TRBD1	-	TRBJ1-4	TRBV12-5
TGTGCCAGCTCAAGGGGGCAGGTCTCCCTATCCACAGATACGCAGTATTTT	CASSRGQVSLSTDTQYF	TRBD1	-	TRBJ2-3	TRBV18
TGTGCCAGCAGTTTCCAGGGGGACGGGGAGCTGTTTTTT	CASSFQGDGELFF	TRBD1	-	TRBJ2-2	TRBV12-3/TRBV12-4
TGTGCCAGCAGTTTGAGAAGGGACAGCGTCATCGGGGAGCTGTTTTTT	CASSLRRDSVIGELFF	TRBD1	few	TRBJ2-2	TRBV27
TGCGCCAGCAGCTTGGGGGGGACAGAAAAGGAAAAACTGTTTTTT	CASSLGGTEKEKLFF	TRBD1	-	TRBJ1-4	TRBV5-1
TGTGCCTGGAGTCGGAAGACTCCTATAGATTCACCCCTCCACTTT	CAWSRKTPIDSPLHF	-	-	TRBJ1-6	TRBV30
TGTGCCAGCAAAATAGCGGGAGGGGTTAGGAGCGATGAGCAGTTCTTC	CASKIAGGVRSDEQFF	TRBD2	-	TRBJ2-1	TRBV27
TGCGCCAGCAGCTCACTTGCAGACAGACCGAACACCGGGGAGCTGTTTTTT	CASSSLADRPNTGELFF	-	-	TRBJ2-2	TRBV5-1
TGTGCCAGTAGTCCCTCAAACCACCGGGGACAGGGGACCGGGGAGCTGTTTTTT	CASSPSNHRGQGTGELFF	TRBD1	once	TRBJ2-2	TRBV19
TGTGCCAGCAGTGACAACTCTGGGGCCAACGTCCTGACTTTC	CASSDNSGANVLTF	-	-	TRBJ2-6	TRBV27
TGTGCCAGCAGCTTAACCCAACTTGCGTCCTCCTCCGAGCAGTACTTC	CASSLTQLASSSEQYF	-	-	TRBJ2-7	TRBV7-2